This entry lists 27 T cell receptor beta chains sequenced from one sample in a study of sequential checkpoint blockade in melanoma. Produced via immunoSEQ multiplex PCR; TCRdb's table is partial and in-frame only. The table shows about 30,000 clones, with 60% to 80% occurring only once. The treatment was: randomized to nivolumab then ipilimumab (arm A) or the reverse (arm B). Sample: CD8+ T cells sorted from blood (inferred from file names), taken from a patient given nivolumab and ipilimumab in sequence. The origin of the receptors is a human donor with melanoma.

The rearrangement links TRBV30 to TRBJ2-3, with 10 bases lining up with TRBD2. V gave up 4 bases and J gave up 0 bases; unmatched junction bases: 1. This CDR3 contains 14 residues. Germline values: CDR1 GTSNPN, CDR2 SVGIG (reference sequence). The CDR3 protein is CAWTAGGSTDTQYF. CDR3 DNA sequence: TGTGCCTGGACAGCGGGGGGGAGCACAGATACGCAGTATTTT. The full variable domain, in which reference TRBV30 and TRBJ2-3 provide the parts outside the CDR3, is SQTIHQWPATLVQPVGSPLSLECTVEGTSNPNLYWYRQAAGRGLQLLFYSVGIGQISSEVPQNLSASRPQDRQFILSSKKLLLSDSGFYLCAWTAGGSTDTQYFGPGTRLTVL.

This clone is medium-sized (0.01 to 0.1%). The V gene is TRBV9, the J gene TRBJ2-5; TRBD1 agrees at 7 bases. The CDR3 loop spans 16 amino acids. From germline, CDR1 is SGDLS and CDR2 YYNGEE. The ends lost 3 bases at V and 2 bases at J; junction bases unmatched: 10. The CDR3 bases are TGTGCCAGCAGCGGAAGAACGACAGGGCCTCAAGAGACCCAGTACTTC. Translating it yields CASSGRTTGPQETQYF.

This clone turned up a few times. CDR3 residues: CASSLLEGGPQHF. The CDR3 DNA is TGTGCCAGCAGCCTCCTTGAAGGGGGCCCCCAGCATTTT. This chain joins TRBV16 and TRBJ1-5; 7 nucleotides match TRBD1. The ends lost 4 bases at V and 10 bases at J; junction bases unmatched: 7. CDR1 KGHSY and CDR2 FQNENV come from the germline V gene. This CDR3 is built from 13 residues.

The rearrangement links TRBV28 to TRBJ2-1; 7 nucleotides match TRBD1. The CDR3 is 14 residues long. The trim removed 4 bases at V and 7 bases at J, leaving 7 bases unmatched. Germline CDR1 and CDR2: MDHEN and SYDVKM. In DNA form, the CDR3 reads TGTGCCAGCAGTTGGCAGGGGGTGGGTAATGAGCAGTTCTTC. Amino acid sequence: CASSWQGVGNEQFF.

This sequence joins TRBV6-5 and TRBJ2-5; unclear D gene. This CDR3 is built from 14 residues. Trimming pared 3 bases from V and 0 bases from J, leaving 8 bases between. The germline V gene has CDR1 MNHEY and CDR2 SVGAGI. The CDR3 region is CASSYYGHQETQYF. Written as DNA, the CDR3 is TGTGCCAGCAGTTATTATGGCCACCAAGAGACCCAGTACTTC.

Sample share makes this clone medium-sized (0.01 to 0.1%). The rearrangement links TRBV6-4 to TRBJ2-3, with 14 bases aligning to TRBD2. V lost 5 bases and J lost 2; bases outside the gene matches: 9. Germline V gives CDR1 MRHNA, CDR2 SNTAGT. This CDR3 has 18 residues. The CDR3 here is CASSKGTSGGRPTDTQYF. The DNA for the CDR3 is TGTGCCAGCAGTAAAGGGACTAGCGGGGGCCGCCCCACAGATACGCAGTATTTT.

Only one count was recorded for this clone. The chain couples TRBV27 to TRBJ2-7; 7 bases line up with TRBD1. After removal of 6 bases from V and 4 bases from J, the junction contained 6 bases not matched to a gene. Germline V gene lookup returns CDR1 MNHEY and CDR2 SMNVEV (reference sequence). This CDR3 spans 13 amino acids. The CDR3 DNA reads as TGTGCCAGCAGCCACGGGACAGCTTACGAGCAGTACTTC. This encodes CASSHGTAYEQYF.

The V gene is TRBV5-1, the J gene TRBJ2-7, with 7 bases aligning to TRBD1. The length of the CDR3 is 13 residues. The J segment lost 2 bases and the V segment lost 2 bases, leaving 1 base of the junction unmatched. Germline V gene data show CDR1 as SGHRS and CDR2 as YFSETQ. The CDR3 sequence: CASSLDRAYEQYF. The CDR3 DNA sequence: TGCGCCAGCAGCTTAGACAGGGCCTACGAGCAGTACTTC.

This chain connects TRBV6-5 to TRBJ2-7, with 10 bases fitting TRBD1. The CDR3 consists of 15 residues. CDR1 and CDR2 from the germline V gene are MNHEY and SVGAGI. Losses at the gene ends were 3 bases for V and 7 bases for J; bases not matched to a gene: 9. The CDR3 bases are TGTGCCAGCAGTTATTCGACAGGGGGCCTTGGGGAGCAGTACTTC. It yields the protein CASSYSTGGLGEQYF.

To note about this clone: The same CDR3 is also encoded by other DNA sequences in this sample. The chain links TRBV19 to TRBJ2-1; D is unclear. This CDR3 has 13 amino acids. V was trimmed by 0 bases and J by 2 bases, leaving 2 bases between them. Germline CDR1 is LNHDA and CDR2 is SQIVND (reference sequence). This CDR3 is CASSIDTYNEQFF. CDR3 in DNA: TGTGCCAGTAGTATAGACACCTACAATGAGCAGTTCTTC.

The genes are TRBV27 and TRBJ1-1; 9 nucleotides agree with TRBD1. The V gene's germline CDR1 is MNHEY and CDR2 SMNVEV (reference sequence). The CDR3 length is 15 residues. Trimming at V came to 6 bases and at J to 6 bases, leaving 11 bases not matched to a gene. CDR3 sequence reads: CASSPPGQGYPEAFF. Written as DNA, the CDR3 is TGTGCCAGCAGCCCACCGGGACAGGGTTATCCTGAAGCTTTCTTT.

The rearrangement uses TRBV2 and TRBJ1-5; 9 bases fit TRBD1. The germline CDR1 and CDR2 sequences are SNHLY and FYNNEI. CDR3 length: 15 amino acids. Trimming removed 6 bases from V and 4 bases from J; junction bases left unmatched: 7. CDR3 bases: TGTGCCAGCAGGGAGGACAGGGGAACTAATCAGCCCCAGCATTTT. It codes for CASREDRGTNQPQHF.

The chain has TRBV13 and TRBJ2-7, with TRBD1 matching 10 bases. This CDR3 region has 15 residues. Germline CDR1 is PRHDT and CDR2 is FYEKMQ (reference sequence). V lost 5 bases and J lost 3; bases outside the gene matches: 7. The CDR3 loop reads CASSHPGQGYYEQYF. The CDR3 nucleotides are TGTGCCAGCAGCCACCCGGGACAGGGGTACTACGAGCAGTACTTC.

The table lists this clone with a few counts. The V call is TRBV9, the J call TRBJ2-7; 10 bases map to TRBD1. Trimming took 2 bases from V and 0 from J; bases not matched to a gene: 14. The CDR3 is made up of 19 amino acids. CDR1 and CDR2 (germline): SGDLS, YYNGEE. This chain's CDR3 is CASSVGSGTGANPSYEQYF. CDR3 DNA sequence: TGTGCCAGCAGCGTTGGGTCCGGGACAGGGGCCAACCCCTCCTACGAGCAGTACTTC.

This clone was seen a single time. The chain uses TRBV19 and TRBJ2-3; D is unresolved. Germline lookup yields CDR1 LNHDA and CDR2 SQIVND (reference sequence). The CDR3 is made up of 15 amino acids. The V end was cut by 6 bases, the J end by 4 bases, with 17 bases between. The CDR3 region is CASSPELQRPDTQYF. The CDR3 DNA reads as TGTGCCAGTAGCCCCGAATTACAGAGACCAGATACGCAGTATTTT.

The chain employs TRBV19 and TRBJ2-7; TRBD2 aligns across 9 bases. V shed 5 bases, J shed 0 bases, and the junction held 5 bases outside the gene matches. This CDR3 has 15 amino acids. Germline V gene data show CDR1 as LNHDA and CDR2 as SQIVND (reference sequence). The CDR3: CASSPSSGTSYEQYF. The CDR3 coding sequence is TGTGCCAGTAGTCCATCTAGCGGGACCTCCTACGAGCAGTACTTC.

The chain combines TRBV6-1 with TRBJ1-1, with 7 bases lining up with TRBD1. V lost 7 bases, J lost 0 bases, and 8 bases stayed unmatched. The CDR3 has 15 amino acids. CDR1 is MNHNS, CDR2 SASEGT, per germline. The chain's CDR3 is CASNFDRVMNTEAFF. DNA for the CDR3: TGTGCCAGCAATTTCGACAGGGTGATGAACACTGAAGCTTTCTTT.

This clone was seen a few times. V and J are TRBV4-2 and TRBJ2-6; 8 nucleotides agree with TRBD2. The junction had 9 bases not matched to a gene; V was cut back by 2 bases and J by 0 bases. The V gene's germline CDR1 is LGHNA and CDR2 YNFKEQ. This CDR3 has 19 amino acids. The CDR3 nucleotides read TGTGCCAGCAGCCAAAGGAGTAGCGGGGACGGCTCTGGGGCCAACGTCCTGACTTTC. Translating gives CASSQRSSGDGSGANVLTF.

The chain has TRBV7-6 and TRBJ1-4; TRBD1 aligns across 8 bases. CDR1 SGHVS and CDR2 FNYEAQ come from the germline V gene. V trimming: 3 bases; J trimming: 13 bases; junction bases outside the gene matches: 7. The CDR3 is 13 amino acids. The DNA for the CDR3 is TGTGCCAGCAGCTTTAATCCAGGACAGGGACTGTTTTTT. Its protein is CASSFNPGQGLFF. Combining the CDR3 with reference TRBV7-6 and TRBJ1-4 gives the whole variable domain GAGVSQSPRYKVTKRGQDVALRCDPISGHVSLYWYRQALGQGPEFLTYFNYEAQQDKSGLPNDRFSAERPEGSISTLTIQRTEQRDSAMYRCASSFNPGQGLFFGSGTQLSVL.

V gene TRBV27 combines with J gene TRBJ2-2, with a tentative D call TRBD2 (7 bases). This CDR3 has 13 residues. The V end was cut by 6 bases, the J end by 7 bases, with 12 bases between. CDR1 is MNHEY, CDR2 SMNVEV, per germline (reference sequence). The CDR3 loop reads CASSFRGGGELFF. CDR3 nucleotides: TGTGCCAGCAGCTTTAGGGGGGGCGGGGAGCTGTTTTTT.

The gene calls are TRBV5-1 and TRBJ2-7, with D possibly being TRBD1 (6 bases). The CDR3 consists of 14 residues. V was shortened by 4 bases and J by 1 base, with 12 bases between the two germline ends. Per germline, CDR1 SGHRS and CDR2 YFSETQ. The CDR3 loop reads CASSIGTLSYEQYF. The CDR3 DNA follows: TGCGCCAGCAGCATCGGGACATTATCCTACGAGCAGTACTTC. The full variable domain, rest sourced from reference TRBV5-1 and TRBJ2-7, is KAGVTQTPRYLIKTRGQQVTLSCSPISGHRSVSWYQQTPGQGLQFLFEYFSETQRNKGNFPGRFSGRQFSNSRSEMNVSTLELGDSALYLCASSIGTLSYEQYFGPGTRLTVT.

The chain joins TRBV10-3 to TRBJ1-2; 7 nucleotides agree with TRBD1. From germline, CDR1 is ENHRY and CDR2 SYGVKD. The CDR3 is made up of 17 amino acids. Trimming removed 2 bases from V and 5 bases from J; junction bases left unmatched: 14. The CDR3 nucleotides read TGTGCCATCAGTGAGCGCTTAACCGGGACAGACCTTTATGGCTACACCTTC. As protein: CAISERLTGTDLYGYTF.

The genes are TRBV28 and TRBJ1-1; no clear D gene. Trimming cost V 4 bases and J 7 bases, with 13 bases left between them. The CDR3 spans 13 residues. Germline V gene sequence: CDR1 MDHEN, CDR2 SYDVKM. This CDR3 is CASSSRMGHEAFF. CDR3 DNA: TGTGCCAGCAGTTCCAGAATGGGCCATGAAGCTTTCTTT.

The V gene is TRBV7-5, the J gene TRBJ1-5. TRBV7-5 constitutes a pseudogene. This CDR3 is 15 amino acids long. CDR3 in amino acids: CARSLGRGGCQPQHF. The CDR3 nucleotides are TGTGCCAGAAGCTTGGGGCGGGGCGGCTGTCAGCCCCAGCATTTT.

The chain has TRBV4-1 and TRBJ2-3, with 7 bases lining up with TRBD2. This CDR3 spans 18 amino acids. Trimming cost V 1 base and J 3 bases; bases outside gene matches: 13. Per germline, CDR1 MGHRA and CDR2 YSYEKL. The CDR3 reads CASSQVVRGEFLTDTQYF. The CDR3 DNA follows: TGCGCCAGCAGCCAAGTCGTTCGGGGGGAGTTCCTTACAGATACGCAGTATTTT.

This chain connects TRBV29-1 to TRBJ2-7; D may be TRBD2 (6 bases). Germline V gives CDR1 SQVTM, CDR2 ANQGSEA. Trimming left V 1 base short and J 5 bases short, with 15 bases between. This CDR3 spans 14 amino acids. CDR3 sequence: CSVEVDRLGNEQYF. In nucleotides, the CDR3 is TGCAGCGTTGAAGTTGATCGACTAGGGAACGAGCAGTACTTC.

The chain couples TRBV27 to TRBJ1-1; D is ambiguous. Germline lookup yields CDR1 MNHEY and CDR2 SMNVEV (reference sequence). CDR3 length: 14 residues. V was trimmed by 0 bases and J by 10 bases, leaving 15 bases between them. In nucleotides, the CDR3 is TGTGCCAGCAGTTTATCCTTCGGCGTTCGGGGAGCTTTCTTT. This sequence encodes CASSLSFGVRGAFF.